This TCR beta chain appears in the sequencing data of a study of prognosis after radiotherapy for stage I lung cancer. This clonotype showed up just once. Its specificity is unknown. A read error may account for a junction end that differs from germline. Overall study results and limits: The way patients used TRBV and TRBJ genes reportedly differed depending on whether they had metastases.

All patients were node-negative on CT and PET/CT, without prior chemotherapy, radiotherapy or other malignancies. The germline gives CDR1 LGHNA, CDR2 YNFKEQ. CDR3 length equals 16 residues. Two-round multiplex PCR on genomic DNA was the method by which TCR beta CDR3 was amplified. The first PCR round targeted every TRBV and TRBJ gene with specific primers. Using its own MiXCR run on the multiplex PCR reads, TCRdb lists one record per CDR3 protein. Seen here are some 34,000 distinct CDR3 sequences, 30% to 35% observed once, and the top ten hold roughly 17%. This chain connects TRBV4-2 to TRBJ2-1, with 10 bases that match TRBD2. This sequence was found in a donor aged 50 or older with non-small cell lung cancer. Sequences were derived from PBMCs, sampled before or after stereotactic body radiation therapy (not recorded which). The CDR3 region is CSSSQDGLAGVNEHFF. In nucleotides, the CDR3 is TGTTCCAGCAGCCAAGACGGGCTAGCGGGAGTGAATGAGCATTTCTTC.